Sequencing of this T cell receptor beta chain was carried out in a study of T cell repertoires in cytomegalovirus infection. A remark on this clonotype: Its cognate antigen is unknown.

TCRdb re-derived calls from the reads in MiXCR, one entry per CDR3 protein. The repertoire holds some 500,000 distinct CDR3 sequences, with approximately 40% as singletons. J gave up 3 bases and V 4 bases, and 10 bases lay outside the gene matches. The CDR3 consists of 17 residues. In germline, CDR1 is SEHNR, CDR2 FQNEAQ (reference sequence). The sequencing used cultured PBMCs, collected from culture after CMV antigen stimulation. The chain joins TRBV7-9 to TRBJ2-1, with 9 positions matching TRBD2. The clonotype was recovered from a human donor in good health (CMV status not recorded). Some clones in this sample may be carry-over from other donors' samples. The CDR3, as DNA: TGTGCCAGCAGCTCAGGGGTGACTAGCGGAAACTACAATGAGCAGTTCTTC. It encodes CASSSGVTSGNYNEQFF.